This T cell receptor (beta chain) was found in a study of T cell repertoires in cytomegalovirus infection. For the study at large: Evidence of both CMV infection and a matching HLA type came from public TCR beta signatures. Findings and limits, study-wide: Predominance within the ex vivo response was attributable to HLA-C-restricted CMV-specific TCR beta clonotypes. People with CMV and the relevant HLA were identified by cumulative public TCR beta family frequency.

A single record per CDR3 protein comes from TCRdb applying MiXCR to the reads. The sample contains some 390,000 distinct CDR3 sequences, about a sixth of which appear only once. The CDR3 spans 13 residues. Trimming removed 2 bases at V and 3 bases at J, with 8 bases between. Per germline, CDR1 MNHEY and CDR2 SVGEGT. On this clonotype: Its target is not known.

This chain joins TRBV6-2 or TRBV6-3 and TRBJ2-7, with D maybe TRBD1 (5 bases). The specimen sequenced was PBMCs. This clonotype was obtained from a human donor in good health (CMV status not recorded). Some clones in this sample may be carry-over from other donors' samples. The chain's CDR3 is CASSYGRDYEQYF. CDR3 coding DNA: TGTGCCAGCAGTTACGGCAGGGACTACGAGCAGTACTTC.